This is a list of T cell receptor beta chains from one sample in a study of spatial heterogeneity in lung cancer. TCRdb processed the 5' RACE reads anew with MiXCR; each CDR3 protein has one entry. This table has over 10,000 distinct CDR3 sequences, roughly 3.4% appearing once. The sample in question was lung tumor tissue, obtained at surgery. The receptors originated from a male donor with early-stage non-small cell lung cancer. CDR3s include the opening cysteine and the closing phenylalanine or tryptophan. D genes are given only for firm matches. A clone size is listed for some rows: how often the clone was seen (once, few, many), or a class if it is expanded.

>TRBJ1-1|few|TRBV14|NA
CASSRRARGTEAFF
TGTGCCAGCAGCCGCAGGGCGAGAGGCACTGAAGCTTTCTTT
>TRBJ1-6|many|TRBV20-1|NA
CSATSTGLENSPLHF
TGCAGTGCTACGAGTACAGGGTTGGAAAATTCACCCCTCCACTTT
>TRBJ2-3|many|TRBV20-1|TRBD2
CSASGLAGYRQDTQYF
TGCAGTGCTAGCGGACTAGCGGGATACCGGCAAGATACGCAGTATTTT
>TRBJ2-1|many|TRBV2|TRBD2
CASSELAGLPEQFF
TGTGCCAGCAGTGAACTAGCGGGGTTGCCTGAGCAGTTCTTC
>TRBJ2-2|many|TRBV7-6|NA
CASSLRETGELFF
TGTGCCAGCAGCTTAAGAGAGACCGGGGAGCTGTTTTTT
>TRBJ2-5|medium-sized|TRBV29-1|TRBD1
CSVVGQSQETQYF
TGCAGCGTCGTGGGACAGTCCCAAGAGACCCAGTACTTC
>TRBJ2-6|many|TRBV5-6|NA
CASSFRESGANVLTF
TGTGCCAGCAGCTTCAGGGAATCTGGGGCCAACGTCCTGACTTTC
>TRBJ2-6|many|TRBV7-2|NA
CASSSHSLGANVLTF
TGTGCCAGCAGCTCCCACAGTCTCGGAGCCAACGTCCTGACTTTC
>TRBJ1-5|many|TRBV3-1|NA
CASSQGPRQPQHF
TGTGCCAGCAGCCAAGGGCCCAGACAGCCCCAGCATTTT
>TRBJ2-7|few|TRBV20-1|NA
CSARRDGGYEQYF
TGCAGTGCTAGACGTGATGGTGGATACGAGCAGTACTTC
>TRBJ1-1|NA|TRBV12-3/TRBV12-4|NA
CASSLRGGEGNTEAFF
TGTGCCAGCAGTTTACGAGGGGGGGAGGGGAACACTGAAGCTTTCTTT
>TRBJ1-3|many|TRBV9|NA
CASSGQRISSGNTIYF
TGTGCCAGCAGTGGACAGCGGATCAGCTCTGGAAACACCATATATTTT
>TRBJ1-1|NA|TRBV19|NA
CASSISNRARGTEAFF
TGTGCCAGTAGTATCTCAAACAGGGCTCGGGGGACTGAAGCTTTCTTT
>TRBJ1-1|many|TRBV12-3/TRBV12-4|NA
CASRRQENTEAFF
TGTGCCAGCAGGAGACAGGAGAACACTGAAGCTTTCTTT
>TRBJ1-2|NA|TRBV5-1|NA
CASSLRDGQGDGYTF
TGCGCCAGCAGCCTAAGAGACGGGCAGGGTGACGGCTACACCTTC
>TRBJ2-5|many|TRBV9|NA
CASSVALSSNQETQYF
TGTGCCAGCAGCGTAGCATTGTCGTCCAACCAAGAGACCCAGTACTTC
>TRBJ2-2|NA|TRBV7-9|NA
CASSLGSGKTGELFF
TGTGCCAGCAGCTTAGGCTCAGGGAAAACCGGGGAGCTGTTTTTT
>TRBJ2-3|few|TRBV20-1|NA
CSARQCGDTQYF
TGCAGTGCAAGACAGTGTGGAGATACGCAGTATTTT
>TRBJ2-1|many|TRBV20-1|TRBD2
CSAGNSGRRSYNEQFF
TGCAGTGCTGGAAATAGCGGGAGGAGGTCCTACAATGAGCAGTTCTTC
>TRBJ2-5|few|TRBV7-2|NA
CASSLVVGQETQYF
TGTGCCAGCAGCTTAGTGGTGGGGCAAGAGACCCAGTACTTC
>TRBJ1-2|few|TRBV7-2|NA
CASSLPIGMDGDTF
TGTGCCAGCAGCCTCCCCATAGGCATGGACGGCGACACCTTC
>TRBJ2-5|NA|TRBV5-1|NA
CASSDSWRETQYF
TGCGCCAGCAGTGACAGTTGGCGAGAGACCCAGTACTTC
>TRBJ2-4|many|TRBV10-2|TRBD2
CASGPGGGTSLLNIQYF
TGCGCCAGCGGGCCCGGGGGTGGGACTAGTCTTTTAAACATTCAGTACTTC
>TRBJ2-1|many|TRBV6-5|TRBD2
CASSGIAGDGDNEQFF
TGTGCCAGCAGTGGTATAGCGGGAGATGGGGACAATGAGCAGTTCTTC